What follows are 17 T cell receptor beta chains derived from one specimen sequenced in a study of identical twins. TCRdb ran MiXCR on the 5' RACE reads and lists one entry per CDR3 protein. This sample carries 500,000 to 650,000 distinct CDR3 sequences, under 25% of them seen once, and the ten largest clones take around 0.48%. The data also belong to a second study, concerning yellow fever vaccine responses in identical twins.

Sequenced sample: CD4+ T cells sorted from blood. All receptors derive from a woman aged 18-35 years in good health.

DNA of the CDR3: TGCGCCAGCAGCCTCCGGGACAGGACCTACGAGCAGTACTTC. This encodes CASSLRDRTYEQYF. This chain uses TRBV5-1 with TRBJ2-7, with 8 positions matching TRBD1. Per germline, CDR1 SGHRS and CDR2 YFSETQ. There are 14 residues in the CDR3. The J segment lost 2 bases and the V segment lost 4 bases, leaving 5 bases of the junction unmatched.

The rearrangement joins TRBV7-8 to TRBJ1-4; D perhaps matches TRBD1 (5 bases). The CDR3 runs 16 residues. From germline, CDR1 is SGHVS and CDR2 FQNEAQ. V lost 3 bases and J lost 5, with 16 bases in between. The CDR3, as DNA: TGTGCCAGCAGCTTGGGTTTGGGGCGGGGGAATGAAAAACTGTTTTTT. Translation: CASSLGLGRGNEKLFF.

The CDR3 DNA reads as TGCGCCAGCAGCCAGCACCCGGGACAGGACTACGAGCAGTACGTC. It encodes CASSQHPGQDYEQYV. The V call is TRBV4-1, the J call TRBJ2-7, with 8 nucleotides matching TRBD1. Germline assignment: CDR1 MGHRA and CDR2 YSYEKL. The CDR3 consists of 15 residues. The V segment lost 3 bases and the J segment 3 bases; nucleotides outside the gene matches: 7.

The rearrangement joins TRBV7-3 to TRBJ2-3, with TRBD1 as a possible D gene (6 bases). CDR1 and CDR2 (germline): SGHTA, FQGTGA. Trimming shortened V by 2 bases and J by 0 bases, and 12 bases separated the two germline ends. The length of the CDR3 is 16 residues. CDR3 sequence (DNA): TGTGCCAGCAGCTTATCACAGGGCCGAAGCACAGATACGCAGTATTTT. Translation: CASSLSQGRSTDTQYF.

This clonotype was found a few times. The CDR3 here is CASSQKVSTDTQYF. The CDR3, as DNA: TGCGCCAGCAGCCAAAAGGTTAGCACAGATACGCAGTATTTT. The chain joins TRBV4-1 to TRBJ2-3; D gene uncertain. Deletions cut 2 bases from V and 0 bases from J, with 6 bases between. Germline CDR1 and CDR2: MGHRA and YSYEKL. This CDR3 is built from 14 residues.

This rearrangement joins TRBV10-3 to TRBJ1-6; maybe TRBD1 (5 bases). Per the germline V gene, CDR1 is ENHRY and CDR2 is SYGVKD. The CDR3 has 15 amino acids. V was clipped by 3 bases and J by 7 bases, with 13 bases between them. The CDR3 nucleotides are TGTGCCATCAGTGATCGGGGGACTTACAATTCACCCCTCCACTTT. Amino acids: CAISDRGTYNSPLHF.

This clonotype was counted only a few times. The chain employs TRBV15 and TRBJ2-5; no clear D gene. V lost 1 base, J lost 4 bases, and 4 bases lay in between. Germline V lookup: CDR1 LNHNV, CDR2 YYDKDF (reference sequence). CDR3 length equals 12 residues. Here the CDR3 reads CATSRVGETQYF. The DNA of the CDR3 is TGTGCCACCAGCAGAGTGGGAGAGACCCAGTACTTC.

This clonotype was found a few times. DNA of the CDR3: TGTGCCACCAGTGATTTGGGGGGGGCTACCGGGGAGCTGTTTTTT. As protein: CATSDLGGATGELFF. This chain connects TRBV24-1 to TRBJ2-2; D possibly corresponds to TRBD2 (7 bases). The CDR3 spans 15 residues. Germline CDR1 and CDR2: KGHDR and SFDVKD. V was cut by 0 bases and J by 5 bases, with 9 bases left in between.

This clonotype was counted only a few times. The V and J genes are TRBV11-3 and TRBJ1-3; tentatively, D is TRBD1 (5 bases). There are 12 residues in the CDR3. The germline V and J ends were trimmed by 5 bases and 7 bases, with 9 bases remaining between them. CDR1 is SGHNT and CDR2 is YENEEA in the germline V gene. CDR3 DNA sequence: TGTGCCAGCAGCCTCTGGGGGAACACCATATATTTT. Translated, it gives CASSLWGNTIYF.

This clonotype was seen a single time. The chain carries TRBV7-3 and TRBJ2-2; a possible D gene is TRBD2 (6 bases). The germline V gene encodes CDR1 SGHTA and CDR2 FQGTGA. This CDR3 is built from 16 residues. The V end lost 4 bases, the J end lost 1 base, and 13 bases lay between the germline ends. CDR3 sequence reads: CASSSHPGVNTGELFF. CDR3 sequence (DNA): TGTGCCAGCAGCTCACACCCGGGGGTGAACACCGGGGAGCTGTTTTTT. The full variable domain, with the rest looked up from reference TRBV7-3 and TRBJ2-2, is GAGVSQTPSNKVTEKGKYVELRCDPISGHTALYWYRQSLGQGPEFLIYFQGTGAADDSGLPNDRFFAVRPEGSVSTLKIQRTERGDSAVYLCASSSHPGVNTGELFFGEGSRLTVL.

This clonotype was observed a handful of times. The gene calls are TRBV7-8 and TRBJ2-7; 11 positions match TRBD2. Germline CDR1 reads SGHVS; CDR2 reads FQNEAQ. The trim removed 5 bases at V and 5 bases at J, leaving 14 bases unmatched. This CDR3 is 17 amino acids long. DNA for the CDR3: TGTGCCAGCAGCACTCCTCCTCCTAGCGGGAGGATCAACGAGCAGTACTTC. It codes for CASSTPPPSGRINEQYF.

The chain is built from TRBV7-9 and TRBJ2-1; the match to TRBD1 covers 7 bases. Per the germline V gene, CDR1 is SEHNR and CDR2 is FQNEAQ (reference sequence). V lost 2 bases to trimming and J lost 5 bases; unmatched junction nucleotides: 6. The CDR3 contains 15 residues. This chain's CDR3 is CASSLTTGAHNEQFF. In DNA, the CDR3 is TGTGCCAGCAGCTTAACTACAGGGGCCCACAATGAGCAGTTCTTC.

The gene calls are TRBV6-1 and TRBJ2-1, with TRBD2 matching over 15 bases. Germline CDR1 and CDR2: MNHNS and SASEGT. The length of the CDR3 is 18 residues. Trimming cost V 0 bases and J 7 bases; bases outside gene matches: 7. In DNA form, the CDR3 reads TGTGCCAGCAGTGAAGCGCGTAGGACTAGCGGGAGGGTAAATGAGCAGTTCTTC. It translates to CASSEARRTSGRVNEQFF.

In this sample, this clonotype turned up many times. The chain employs TRBV9 and TRBJ2-7; D not resolved. CDR1 and CDR2 (germline): SGDLS, YYNGEE. The CDR3 totals 15 residues. V dropped 0 bases and J dropped 2 bases, with 12 bases sitting between them. The CDR3 DNA sequence: TGTGCCAGCAGCGTAGCACAAGGATCCCCCTACGAGCAGTACTTC. Translating it yields CASSVAQGSPYEQYF.

This clonotype occurred once. The V and J genes are TRBV10-2 and TRBJ2-7, with 7 nucleotides matching TRBD2. Trimming cost V 2 bases and J 2 bases; bases outside gene matches: 21. The CDR3 totals 20 residues. The V gene's germline CDR1 is WSHSY and CDR2 SAAADI. The CDR3 loop is CASSEAPFSGGGYGTYEQYV. Here the CDR3 DNA reads TGCGCCAGCAGTGAGGCCCCCTTTAGTGGCGGGGGATATGGAACCTACGAGCAGTACGTC.

This chain links TRBV5-1 with TRBJ2-1; D perhaps matches TRBD1 (6 bases). The CDR3 runs 16 residues. Looked up from germline, CDR1 is SGHRS and CDR2 is YFSETQ. Trimming shortened V by 4 bases and J by 3 bases, and 17 bases separated the two germline ends. The DNA for the CDR3 is TGCGCCAGCAGCCGAACCACCGGGACAAGCTACAATGAGCAGTTCTTC. Protein product: CASSRTTGTSYNEQFF.

The J gene is TRBJ1-1, the V gene TRBV6-6; D might be TRBD1 (5 bases). The germline V gene has CDR1 MNHNY and CDR2 SVGAGI (reference sequence). V was clipped by 6 bases and J by 8 bases, with 10 bases between them. This CDR3 is 11 amino acids long. CDR3 coding DNA: TGTGCCAGCAGACTCCGGACAGAAGCTTTCTTT. This codes for CASRLRTEAFF.